This T cell receptor (beta chain) appears in the sequencing data of a study of beta chain features in type 1 diabetes. Overall study findings and caveats: Within each of all four CD4+ subsets, Type 1 diabetes patients had TCRB CDR3s that were moderately but significantly shorter. The study left unresolved whether HLA type influences TCRB rearrangement. A possible short-template PCR bias applies equally to patients and controls.

The whole isolated RNA underwent reverse transcription, so sequencing captured expressed TCRB transcripts. Clones were sequenced by immunoSEQ multiplex PCR, and TCRdb holds only the in-frame ones, with some missing. The sample comprises some 130,000 clones, approximately 9% of which are singletons, and 0.75% rests with the top ten. The germline CDR1 and CDR2 sequences are MNHNY and SVGAGI (reference sequence). Trimming cost V 7 bases and J 2 bases, with 15 bases left between them. This CDR3 has 14 amino acids. With respect to this clone: Antigen specificity is unknown.

The chain carries TRBV6-6 and TRBJ2-7; D might be TRBD1 (6 bases). The TCR was taken from a young man with type 1 diabetes. The material sequenced was central memory CD4+ T cells from blood. For the CDR3, the DNA is TGTGCCAGCACCAAACACGGACAGCCCTACGAGCAGTACTTC. It is translated as CASTKHGQPYEQYF.